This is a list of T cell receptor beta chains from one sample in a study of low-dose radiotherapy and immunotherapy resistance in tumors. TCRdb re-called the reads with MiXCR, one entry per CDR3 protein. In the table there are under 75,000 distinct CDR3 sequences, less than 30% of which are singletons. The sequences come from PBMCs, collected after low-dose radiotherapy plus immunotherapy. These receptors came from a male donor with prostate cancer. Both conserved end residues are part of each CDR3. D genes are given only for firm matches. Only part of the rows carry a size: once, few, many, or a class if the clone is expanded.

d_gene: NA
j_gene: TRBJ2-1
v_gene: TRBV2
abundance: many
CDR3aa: CATAREAGLSSYNEQFF
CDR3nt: TGTGCCACCGCCAGGGAGGCGGGACTCAGCTCCTACAATGAGCAGTTCTTC

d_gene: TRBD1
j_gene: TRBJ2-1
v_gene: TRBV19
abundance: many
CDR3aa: CASTGTGGNEQFF
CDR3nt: TGTGCCAGTACCGGGACAGGGGGCAATGAGCAGTTCTTC

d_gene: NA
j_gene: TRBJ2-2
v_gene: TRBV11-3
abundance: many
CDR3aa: CASSWRGDGELFF
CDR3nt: TGTGCCAGCAGCTGGAGGGGCGACGGGGAGCTGTTTTTT

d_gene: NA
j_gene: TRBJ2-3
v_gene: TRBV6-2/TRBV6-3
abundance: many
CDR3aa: CASSYRADPGRPDTQYF
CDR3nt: TGTGCCAGCAGTTACAGAGCCGATCCGGGCCGCCCAGATACGCAGTATTTT

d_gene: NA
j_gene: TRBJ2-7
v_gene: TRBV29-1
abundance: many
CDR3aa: CSAQHNSYEQYF
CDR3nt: TGCAGCGCTCAACATAATTCCTACGAGCAGTACTTC

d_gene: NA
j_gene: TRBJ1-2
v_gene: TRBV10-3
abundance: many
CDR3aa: CAISESETAPYGYTF
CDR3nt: TGTGCCATCAGTGAGTCGGAGACAGCTCCTTATGGCTACACCTTC

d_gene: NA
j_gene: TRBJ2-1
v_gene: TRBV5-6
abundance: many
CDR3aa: CASSLVSETYNEQFF
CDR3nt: TGTGCCAGCAGCTTGGTGTCAGAGACCTACAATGAGCAGTTCTTC

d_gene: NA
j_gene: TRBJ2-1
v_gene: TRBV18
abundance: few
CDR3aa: CASSPGSSSYNEQFF
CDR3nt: TGTGCCAGCTCACCCGGTTCGAGCTCCTACAATGAGCAGTTCTTC

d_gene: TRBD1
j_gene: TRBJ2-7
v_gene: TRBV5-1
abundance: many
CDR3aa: CASSLPDRGVRDEQYF
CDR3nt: TGCGCCAGCAGCTTGCCGGACAGGGGCGTCCGGGACGAGCAGTACTTC

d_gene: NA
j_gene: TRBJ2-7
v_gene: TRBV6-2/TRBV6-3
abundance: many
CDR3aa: CASSYAPPGFSTYEQYF
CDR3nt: TGTGCCAGCAGTTATGCCCCCCCCGGCTTCTCGACCTACGAGCAGTACTTC

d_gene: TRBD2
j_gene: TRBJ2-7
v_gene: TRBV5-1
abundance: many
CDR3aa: CASSPKLAGTSYEQYF
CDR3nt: TGCGCCAGCAGCCCCAAGCTAGCGGGAACCTCCTACGAGCAGTACTTC

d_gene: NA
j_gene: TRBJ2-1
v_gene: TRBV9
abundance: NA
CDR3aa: CASSVAFVTYNEQFF
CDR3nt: TGTGCCAGCAGCGTAGCTTTCGTAACCTACAATGAGCAGTTCTTC

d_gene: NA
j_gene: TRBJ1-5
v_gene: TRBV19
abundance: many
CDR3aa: CASSRVGNQPQHF
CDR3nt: TGTGCCAGTAGCAGGGTAGGCAATCAGCCCCAGCATTTT

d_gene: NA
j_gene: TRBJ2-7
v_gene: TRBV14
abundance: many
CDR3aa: CASSLYPGYEQYF
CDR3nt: TGTGCCAGCAGCCTCTACCCAGGGTACGAGCAGTACTTC

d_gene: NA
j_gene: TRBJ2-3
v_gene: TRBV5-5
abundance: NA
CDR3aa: CATNRDPGADTQYF
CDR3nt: TGTGCCACCAACAGGGACCCTGGGGCAGATACGCAGTATTTT

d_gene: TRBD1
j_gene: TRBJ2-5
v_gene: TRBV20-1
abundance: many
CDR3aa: CSAKGQGERETQYF
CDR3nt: TGCAGTGCAAAGGGACAGGGGGAGCGAGAGACCCAGTACTTC

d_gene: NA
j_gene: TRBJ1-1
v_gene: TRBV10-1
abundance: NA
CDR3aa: CASSEDMNTEAFF
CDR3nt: TGCGCCAGCTCGGAGGACATGAACACTGAAGCTTTCTTT

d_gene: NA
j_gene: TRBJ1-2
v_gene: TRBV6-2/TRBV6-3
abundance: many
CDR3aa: CASTTHNYGYTF
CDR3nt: TGTGCCAGCACTACTCACAACTATGGCTACACCTTC

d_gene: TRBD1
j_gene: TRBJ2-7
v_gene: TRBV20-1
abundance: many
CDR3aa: CSARQGANTYEQYF
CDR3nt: TGCAGTGCAAGACAGGGGGCAAACACCTACGAGCAGTACTTC